The following is a T cell receptor beta chain sequence with its context. The target antigen is unknown. The sample comes from a study of OX40 agonist ivuxolimab in advanced cancers. In the study overall: An agonistic anti-OX40 (CD134) antibody, ivuxolimab, was used to treat the patients.

Study-level findings and limits: Mean expanded clone counts were higher in CD8+ than CD4+ T cells.

The V and J ends lost 7 bases and 0 bases respectively, with 13 bases between them. CDR3 length: 16 residues. Germline assignment: CDR1 MGHRA and CDR2 YSYEKL. Profiling relied on immunoSEQ multiplex PCR, and the TCRdb table lists in-frame clones only, not all of them. The table records thousands of clones, about 67% of them present only once. The material was CD4+ or CD8+ T cells sorted from blood, obtained in a trial of the OX40 agonist ivuxolimab. This TCR was recovered from an adult with an advanced solid tumor such as melanoma, head and neck, liver or kidney cancer. This chain uses TRBV4-1 with TRBJ1-6; D gene ambiguous. CDR3 DNA sequence: TGCGCCAGCACTTCAATGAGCAGCTCCTATAATTCACCCCTCCACTTT. Translating gives CASTSMSSSYNSPLHF.